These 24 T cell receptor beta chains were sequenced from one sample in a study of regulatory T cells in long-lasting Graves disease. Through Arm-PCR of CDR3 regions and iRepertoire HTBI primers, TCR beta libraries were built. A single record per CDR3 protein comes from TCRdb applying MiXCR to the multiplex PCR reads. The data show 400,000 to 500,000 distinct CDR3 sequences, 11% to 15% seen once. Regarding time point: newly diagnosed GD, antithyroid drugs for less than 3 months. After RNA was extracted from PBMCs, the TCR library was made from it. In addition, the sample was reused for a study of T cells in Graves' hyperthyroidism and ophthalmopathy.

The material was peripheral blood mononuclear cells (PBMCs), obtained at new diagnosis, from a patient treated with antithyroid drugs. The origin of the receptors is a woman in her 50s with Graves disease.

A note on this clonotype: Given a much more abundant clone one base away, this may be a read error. CDR3 DNA sequence: TGCGCCAGCAGCACACCCCGGACGGGGAACACTGAAGCTTTCTTT. Translated, it gives CASSTPRTGNTEAFF. The genes are TRBV5-8 and TRBJ1-1, with D uncertain. The CDR3 is 15 residues long. Germline V gene data show CDR1 as SGHTS and CDR2 as YDEGEE. Supplemented by reference TRBV5-8 and TRBJ1-1, the full variable domain reads EAGVTQSPTHLIKTRGQQATLRCSPISGHTSVYWYQQALGLGLQFLLWYDEGEERNRGNFPPRFSGRQFPNYSSELNVNALELEDSALYLCASSTPRTGNTEAFFGQGTRLTVV.

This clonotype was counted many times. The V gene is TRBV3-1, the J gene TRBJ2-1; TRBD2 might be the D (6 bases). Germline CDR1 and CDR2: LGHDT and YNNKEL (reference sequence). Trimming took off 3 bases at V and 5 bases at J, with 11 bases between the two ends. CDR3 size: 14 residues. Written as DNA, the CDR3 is TGTGCCAGCAGCCAGGCGGGATTGGACAATGAGCAGTTCTTC. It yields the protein CASSQAGLDNEQFF.

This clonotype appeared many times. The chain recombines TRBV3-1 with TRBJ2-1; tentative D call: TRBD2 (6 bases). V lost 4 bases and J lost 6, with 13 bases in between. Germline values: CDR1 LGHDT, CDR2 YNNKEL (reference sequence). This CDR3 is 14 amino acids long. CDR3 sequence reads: CASSPDGEVNEQFF. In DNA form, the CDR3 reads TGTGCCAGCAGCCCGGATGGGGAGGTCAATGAGCAGTTCTTC.

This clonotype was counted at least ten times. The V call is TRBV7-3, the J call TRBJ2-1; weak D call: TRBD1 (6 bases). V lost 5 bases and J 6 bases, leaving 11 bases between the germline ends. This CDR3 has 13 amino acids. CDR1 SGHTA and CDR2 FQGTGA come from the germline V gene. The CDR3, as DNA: TGTGCCAGCAGCAGAGGCAGGGGCAATGAGCAGTTCTTC. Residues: CASSRGRGNEQFF.

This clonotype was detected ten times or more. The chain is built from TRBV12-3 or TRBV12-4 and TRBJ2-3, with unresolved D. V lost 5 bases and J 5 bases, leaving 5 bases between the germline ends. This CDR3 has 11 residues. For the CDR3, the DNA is TGTGCCAGCAGTATAGAAGATACGCAGTATTTT. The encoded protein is CASSIEDTQYF.

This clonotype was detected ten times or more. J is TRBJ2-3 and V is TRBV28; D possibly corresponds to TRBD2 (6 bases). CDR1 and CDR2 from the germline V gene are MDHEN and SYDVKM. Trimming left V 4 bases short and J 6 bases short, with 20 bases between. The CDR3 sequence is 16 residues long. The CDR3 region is CASSSGGGGSRDTQYF. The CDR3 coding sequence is TGTGCCAGCAGTTCAGGTGGGGGAGGATCGAGGGATACGCAGTATTTT.

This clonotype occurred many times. The DNA of the CDR3 is TGTGCCAGCAGTGGCCTAAGCGCGAACACCGGGGAGCTGTTTTTT. Its translation is CASSGLSANTGELFF. The gene calls are TRBV27 and TRBJ2-2; unclear D gene. Looked up from germline, CDR1 is MNHEY and CDR2 is SMNVEV (reference sequence). V dropped 5 bases and J dropped 0 bases, with 10 bases sitting between them. The CDR3 covers 15 residues.

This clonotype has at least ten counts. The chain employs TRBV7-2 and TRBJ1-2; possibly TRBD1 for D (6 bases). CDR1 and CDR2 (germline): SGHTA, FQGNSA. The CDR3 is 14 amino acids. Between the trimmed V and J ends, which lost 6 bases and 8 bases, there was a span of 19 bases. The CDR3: CASRPGHLLGGYTF. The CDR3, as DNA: TGTGCCAGCAGGCCGGGACACCTCCTTGGAGGCTACACCTTC.

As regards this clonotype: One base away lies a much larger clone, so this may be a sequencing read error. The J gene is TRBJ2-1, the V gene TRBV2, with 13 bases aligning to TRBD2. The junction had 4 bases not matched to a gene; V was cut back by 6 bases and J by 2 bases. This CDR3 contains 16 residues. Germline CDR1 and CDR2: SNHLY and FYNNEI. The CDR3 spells CASSGLAGDTYNEQFF. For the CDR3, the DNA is TGTGCCAGCAGCGGACTAGCGGGAGACACCTACAATGAGCAGTTCTTC.

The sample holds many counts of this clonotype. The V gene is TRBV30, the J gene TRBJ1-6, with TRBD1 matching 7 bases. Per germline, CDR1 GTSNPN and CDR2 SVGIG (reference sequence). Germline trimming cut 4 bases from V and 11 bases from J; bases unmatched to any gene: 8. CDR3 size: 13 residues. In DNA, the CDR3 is TGTGCCTGGACGGTGGCAGGGGGAGCACCCCTCCACTTT. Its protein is CAWTVAGGAPLHF.

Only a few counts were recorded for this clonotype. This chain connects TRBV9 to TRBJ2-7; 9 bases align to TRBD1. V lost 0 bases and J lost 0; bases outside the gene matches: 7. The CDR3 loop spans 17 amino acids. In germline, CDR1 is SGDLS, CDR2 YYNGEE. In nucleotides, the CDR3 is TGTGCCAGCAGCGTAGCTACGGGACAGGGACCCTCCTACGAGCAGTACTTC. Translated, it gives CASSVATGQGPSYEQYF.

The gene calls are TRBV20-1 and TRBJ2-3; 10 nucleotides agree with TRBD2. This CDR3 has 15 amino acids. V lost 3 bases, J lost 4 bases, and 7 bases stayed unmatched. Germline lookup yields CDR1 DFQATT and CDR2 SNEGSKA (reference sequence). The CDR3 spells CSARGTSERADTQYF. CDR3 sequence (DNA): TGCAGTGCTAGGGGGACTAGCGAGCGCGCAGATACGCAGTATTTT.

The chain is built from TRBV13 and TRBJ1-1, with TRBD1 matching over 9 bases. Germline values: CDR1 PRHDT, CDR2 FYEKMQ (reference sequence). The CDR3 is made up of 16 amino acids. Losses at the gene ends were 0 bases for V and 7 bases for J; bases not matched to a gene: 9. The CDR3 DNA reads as TGTGCCAGCAGCTTAGGTTTAACAGGGGGCGCGAATGAAGCTTTCTTT. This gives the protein CASSLGLTGGANEAFF.

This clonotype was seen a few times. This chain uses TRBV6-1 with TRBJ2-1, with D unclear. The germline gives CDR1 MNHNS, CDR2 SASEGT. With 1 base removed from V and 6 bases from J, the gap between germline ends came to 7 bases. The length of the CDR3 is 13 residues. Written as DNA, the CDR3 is TGTGCCAGCAGTGAAGATGACATCAATGAGCAGTTCTTC. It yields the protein CASSEDDINEQFF.

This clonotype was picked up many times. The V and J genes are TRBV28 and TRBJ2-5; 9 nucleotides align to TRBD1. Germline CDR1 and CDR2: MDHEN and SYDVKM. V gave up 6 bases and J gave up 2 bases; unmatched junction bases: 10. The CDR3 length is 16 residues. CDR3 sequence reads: CASSYRDRGAQETQYF. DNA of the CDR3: TGTGCCAGCAGCTACCGTGACAGGGGGGCTCAAGAGACCCAGTACTTC.

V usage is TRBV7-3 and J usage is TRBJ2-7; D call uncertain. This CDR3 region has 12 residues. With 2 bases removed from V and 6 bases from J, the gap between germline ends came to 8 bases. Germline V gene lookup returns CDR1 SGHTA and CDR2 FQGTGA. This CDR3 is CASSLVCFEQYF. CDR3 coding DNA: TGTGCCAGCAGCTTAGTATGTTTCGAGCAGTACTTC.

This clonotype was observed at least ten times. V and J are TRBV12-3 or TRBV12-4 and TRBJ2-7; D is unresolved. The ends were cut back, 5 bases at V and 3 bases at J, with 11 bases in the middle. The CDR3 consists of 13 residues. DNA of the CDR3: TGTGCCAGCAGTCCCGGTCAATACTACGAGCAGTACTTC. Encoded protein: CASSPGQYYEQYF.

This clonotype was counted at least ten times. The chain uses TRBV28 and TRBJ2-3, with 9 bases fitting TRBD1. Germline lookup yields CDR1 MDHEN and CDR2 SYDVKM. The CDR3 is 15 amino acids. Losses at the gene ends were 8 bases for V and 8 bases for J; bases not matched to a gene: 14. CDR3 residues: CASVNTGTGLGTQYF. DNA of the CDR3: TGTGCCAGCGTCAACACCGGGACAGGGTTAGGTACGCAGTATTTT.

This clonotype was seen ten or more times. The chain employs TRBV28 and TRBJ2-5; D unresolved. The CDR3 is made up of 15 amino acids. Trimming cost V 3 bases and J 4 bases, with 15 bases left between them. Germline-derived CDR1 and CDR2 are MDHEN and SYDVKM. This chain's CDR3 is CASSFRLGMGETQYF. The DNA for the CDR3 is TGTGCCAGCAGTTTTCGCCTGGGGATGGGAGAGACCCAGTACTTC.

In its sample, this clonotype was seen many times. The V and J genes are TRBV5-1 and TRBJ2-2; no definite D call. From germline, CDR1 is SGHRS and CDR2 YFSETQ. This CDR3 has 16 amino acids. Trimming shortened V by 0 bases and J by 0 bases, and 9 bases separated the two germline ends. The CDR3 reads CASSLDVGANTGELFF. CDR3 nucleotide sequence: TGCGCCAGCAGCTTGGATGTAGGTGCGAACACCGGGGAGCTGTTTTTT.

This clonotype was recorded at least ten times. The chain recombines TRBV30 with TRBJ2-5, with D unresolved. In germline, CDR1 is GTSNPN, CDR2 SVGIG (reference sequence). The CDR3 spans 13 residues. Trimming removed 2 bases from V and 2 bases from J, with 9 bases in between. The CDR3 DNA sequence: TGTGCCTGGAGTCTTGGACCTCAAGAGACCCAGTACTTC. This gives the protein CAWSLGPQETQYF.

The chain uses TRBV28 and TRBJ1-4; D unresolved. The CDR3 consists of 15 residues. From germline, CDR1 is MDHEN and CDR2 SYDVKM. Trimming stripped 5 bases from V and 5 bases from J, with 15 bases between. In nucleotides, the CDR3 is TGTGCCAGCAGTCTAAGGGTTGAAACGAATGAAAAACTGTTTTTT. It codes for CASSLRVETNEKLFF.

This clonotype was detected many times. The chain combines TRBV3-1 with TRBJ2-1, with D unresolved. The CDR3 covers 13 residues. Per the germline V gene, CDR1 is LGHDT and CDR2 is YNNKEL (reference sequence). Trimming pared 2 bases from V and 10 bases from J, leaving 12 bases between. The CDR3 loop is CASSQWEKVEQFF. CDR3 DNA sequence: TGTGCCAGCAGCCAATGGGAAAAGGTAGAGCAGTTCTTC.

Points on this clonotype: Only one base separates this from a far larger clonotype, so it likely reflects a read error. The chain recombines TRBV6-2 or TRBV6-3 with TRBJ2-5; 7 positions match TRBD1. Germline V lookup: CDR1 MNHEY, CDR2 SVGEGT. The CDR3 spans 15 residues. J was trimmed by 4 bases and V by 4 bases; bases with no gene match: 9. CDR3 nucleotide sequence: TGTGCCAGCAGTTTAAGGTCAGGGGGTGTAGAGACCCAGTACTTC. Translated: CASSLRSGGVETQYF.